These 29 T cell receptor beta chains were all obtained from the same sample, sequenced in a study of blood T cell repertoires in COVID-19. The data were produced by immunoSEQ multiplex PCR, yet TCRdb's version contains in-frame clones alone and is incomplete. The table includes more than 200,000 clones, under 90% detected once. The material sequenced was PBMCs or T cells enriched from blood (not recorded which). Every receptor here comes from a man between 40 and 49 years old who had recovered from COVID-19.

The chain uses TRBV3-1 (or the pseudogene TRBV3-2) and TRBJ2-7; TRBD2 agrees at 14 bases. From germline, CDR1 is LGHDT and CDR2 YNNKEL (reference sequence). The CDR3 extends over 19 amino acids. The V gene end was trimmed by 3 bases and the J gene end by 2 bases; junction bases not matched to a gene: 12. CDR3: CASSQGTSGRISKTYEQYF. In nucleotides, the CDR3 is TGTGCCAGCAGCCAGGGGACTAGCGGGAGAATTTCAAAAACCTACGAGCAGTACTTC.

V and J are TRBV10-2 and TRBJ2-1; TRBD2 matches 7 bases. CDR1 is WSHSY, CDR2 SAAADI, per germline. This CDR3 has 15 residues. V shed 7 bases, J shed 0 bases, and the junction held 6 bases outside the gene matches. DNA of the CDR3: TGCGCCAGCACCCTGGGGGGGTTCTCCTACAATGAGCAGTTCTTC. Its translation is CASTLGGFSYNEQFF.

V is TRBV27 and J is TRBJ2-1; TRBD2 is a possible D gene (6 bases). Trimming took 5 bases from V and 0 from J, leaving 11 bases between them. The CDR3 runs to 15 residues. The germline V gene encodes CDR1 MNHEY and CDR2 SMNVEV (reference sequence). The CDR3 region has the DNA TGTGCCAGCAGTCCCGAGCGGGTCTCCTACAATGAGCAGTTCTTC. This translates into CASSPERVSYNEQFF.

This clone was counted ten times or more. This chain connects TRBV19 to TRBJ2-3, with TRBD2 matching 10 bases. Trimming took 5 bases from V and 3 from J; bases not matched to a gene: 5. Germline assignment: CDR1 LNHDA and CDR2 SQIVND (reference sequence). The CDR3 is made up of 15 amino acids. CDR3 residues: CASSLTSGKTDTQYF. The CDR3 nucleotides read TGTGCCAGTAGTCTCACTAGCGGGAAAACAGATACGCAGTATTTT.

CDR3 sequence (DNA): TGTGCCAGCAGTGAAAGAGGTTCCGGCGGGGAGCTGTTTTTT. It yields the protein CASSERGSGGELFF. The genes are TRBV2 and TRBJ2-2; D not certain. Trimming cost V 2 bases and J 7 bases, with 11 bases left between them. Germline V CDR1 and CDR2: SNHLY, FYNNEI. The CDR3 runs to 14 residues.

This chain links TRBV24-1 with TRBJ2-1, with 7 bases aligning to TRBD2. Germline V CDR1 and CDR2: KGHDR, SFDVKD. With 4 bases clipped from V and 5 bases from J, the junction kept 7 bases outside the gene matches. This CDR3 is built from 15 residues. DNA for the CDR3: TGTGCCACCAGTGACCCACTGGGGGGGAACAATGAGCAGTTCTTC. It specifies CATSDPLGGNNEQFF.

The genes are TRBV5-1 and TRBJ2-1; 14 bases are shared with TRBD2. Trimming removed 4 bases from V and 13 bases from J; junction bases left unmatched: 7. Looked up from germline, CDR1 is SGHRS and CDR2 is YFSETQ. This CDR3 is built from 14 residues. CDR3 in amino acids: CASSLGTSGSSQFF. In DNA form, the CDR3 reads TGCGCCAGCAGCCTCGGGACTAGCGGGAGTAGTCAGTTCTTC.

The chain carries TRBV27 and TRBJ1-1; possibly TRBD1 for D (5 bases). This CDR3 is built from 13 residues. With 0 bases removed from V and 9 bases from J, the gap between germline ends came to 11 bases. Germline V lookup: CDR1 MNHEY, CDR2 SMNVEV (reference sequence). The CDR3 nucleotides read TGTGCCAGCAGTTTATCTCGGGGGAGCAAAGCTTTCTTT. Translated, it gives CASSLSRGSKAFF.

This chain connects TRBV1 to TRBJ2-4; the table's D call, TRBD1, has no DNA check behind it. TRBV1 is annotated as a pseudogene. The CDR3 sequence is 20 residues long. The CDR3 DNA sequence: TGCACCAGCAGCCAAGATCAGTCGGCCCCGAGGGGGATAGCCAAAAACATTCAGTACTTC. This encodes CTSSQDQSAPRGIAKNIQYF.

The chain recombines TRBV28 with TRBJ1-4; possibly TRBD1 for D (5 bases). This CDR3 spans 16 amino acids. Trimming took 1 base from V and 5 from J, leaving 14 bases between them. CDR1 is MDHEN, CDR2 SYDVKM, per germline. CDR3 bases: TGTGCCAGCAGTTTATCCTCACAGGCCTCAAATGAAAAACTGTTTTTT. Translated: CASSLSSQASNEKLFF.

The J gene is TRBJ2-1, the V gene TRBV7-2, with D perhaps TRBD1 (5 bases). Trimming removed 3 bases at V and 6 bases at J, with 15 bases between. The CDR3 extends over 15 amino acids. Germline V gene sequence: CDR1 SGHTA, CDR2 FQGNSA. The CDR3, as DNA: TGTGCCAGCAGCTTGGGGCAGCCGGTTTCCAATGAGCAGTTCTTC. Encoded protein: CASSLGQPVSNEQFF.

The CDR3: CASSGGFSRPGGYEQYF. As DNA, the CDR3 is TGTGCCAGCAGTGGGGGCTTTTCGCGCCCGGGAGGATACGAGCAGTACTTC. The chain has TRBV27 and TRBJ2-7; D perhaps matches TRBD2 (7 bases). Trimming pared 5 bases from V and 4 bases from J, leaving 24 bases between. This CDR3 spans 17 amino acids. CDR1 is MNHEY and CDR2 is SMNVEV in the germline V gene (reference sequence).

The chain employs TRBV9 and TRBJ1-2; TRBD1 matches at 10 bases. CDR1 SGDLS and CDR2 YYNGEE come from the germline V gene. The ends lost 3 bases at V and 4 bases at J; junction bases unmatched: 6. This CDR3 comprises 15 residues. The DNA for the CDR3 is TGTGCCAGCAGCGACGACAGGGGGCTTATCTATGGCTACACCTTC. Residues: CASSDDRGLIYGYTF.

This clone came up a few times. The chain uses TRBV2 and TRBJ2-2; 10 positions match TRBD2. The CDR3 covers 16 residues. The junction had 10 bases not matched to a gene; V was cut back by 7 bases and J by 5 bases. CDR1 SNHLY and CDR2 FYNNEI come from the germline V gene. This CDR3 is CASKRLAGVWTGELFF. CDR3 coding DNA: TGTGCCAGCAAGCGGCTAGCGGGAGTCTGGACCGGGGAGCTGTTTTTT.

V usage is TRBV7-9 and J usage is TRBJ1-3; D call uncertain. V lost 2 bases, J lost 0 bases, and 8 bases lay in between. The CDR3 runs 15 residues. Germline-derived CDR1 and CDR2 are SEHNR and FQNEAQ (reference sequence). The CDR3 sequence is CASSLLRVSGNTIYF. The CDR3 coding sequence is TGTGCCAGCAGCTTACTAAGAGTCTCTGGAAACACCATATATTTT. Using reference TRBV7-9 and TRBJ1-3 for the parts outside the CDR3, the full variable domain is DTGVSQNPRHKITKRGQNVTFRCDPISEHNRLYWYRQTLGQGPEFLTYFQNEAQLEKSRLLSDRFSAERPKGSFSTLEIQRTEQGDSAMYLCASSLLRVSGNTIYFGEGSWLTVV.

The rearrangement links TRBV30 to TRBJ1-2, with a weak D call TRBD1 (5 bases). This CDR3 is built from 11 residues. V was shortened by 8 bases and J by 6 bases, with 13 bases between the two germline ends. Germline-derived CDR1 and CDR2 are GTSNPN and SVGIG (reference sequence). The DNA of the CDR3 is TGTGCCCAGGGACTGACGGATGGCTACACCTTC. Its protein is CAQGLTDGYTF.

The genes are TRBV5-4 and TRBJ1-1; D might be TRBD1 (5 bases). Germline V gene sequence: CDR1 SGHNT, CDR2 YYREEE (reference sequence). Trimming left V 0 bases short and J 7 bases short, with 10 bases between. The CDR3 runs 13 residues. CDR3 DNA sequence: TGTGCCAGCAGCTTGGAGGGGCCATATGAAGCTTTCTTT. As protein: CASSLEGPYEAFF.

CDR3 coding DNA: TGTGCCAGCAGTGAAAGTACTAGCGGGGGGGATAGTAATGAGCAGTTCTTC. It codes for CASSESTSGGDSNEQFF. The chain uses TRBV2 and TRBJ2-1; 13 positions match TRBD2. With V trimmed by 2 bases and J by 7 bases, 8 bases remained unmatched. The CDR3 loop spans 17 amino acids. Germline lookup yields CDR1 SNHLY and CDR2 FYNNEI.

This rearrangement joins TRBV4-3 to TRBJ2-1; the D gene is possibly TRBD1 (5 bases). Between the trimmed V and J ends, which lost 8 bases and 6 bases, there was a span of 17 bases. This CDR3 has 14 residues. Germline CDR1 and CDR2: LGHNA and YSLEER. The CDR3 protein is CASQDSISGNEQFF. DNA of the CDR3: TGCGCCAGCCAAGACAGTATCTCGGGCAATGAGCAGTTCTTC.

This rearrangement joins TRBV7-8 to TRBJ2-3; the match to TRBD2 covers 10 bases. The V gene's germline CDR1 is SGHVS and CDR2 FQNEAQ. The ends lost 0 bases at V and 3 bases at J; junction bases unmatched: 6. The CDR3 is 17 amino acids. CDR3 nucleotide sequence: TGTGCCAGCAGCTTAGCAGCGGGGGGGGGCCGAACAGATACGCAGTATTTT. It is translated as CASSLAAGGGRTDTQYF.

The chain carries TRBV7-9 and TRBJ1-1; perhaps TRBD1 as D (5 bases). Germline CDR1 and CDR2: SEHNR and FQNEAQ (reference sequence). The CDR3 is 14 amino acids. Trimming took off 5 bases at V and 6 bases at J, with 16 bases between the two ends. CDR3 region: CASSMFGGTSEAFF. In nucleotides, the CDR3 is TGTGCCAGCAGCATGTTCGGGGGGACGTCTGAAGCTTTCTTT. Based on the CDR3 plus reference TRBV7-9 and TRBJ1-1, the full variable domain is DTGVSQNPRHKITKRGQNVTFRCDPISEHNRLYWYRQTLGQGPEFLTYFQNEAQLEKSRLLSDRFSAERPKGSFSTLEIQRTEQGDSAMYLCASSMFGGTSEAFFGQGTRLTVV.

The chain is built from TRBV2 and TRBJ1-3; TRBD1 matches 8 bases. V lost 10 bases, J lost 4 bases, and 12 bases stayed unmatched. Germline loops: CDR1 SNHLY, CDR2 FYNNEI. The CDR3 has 15 residues. CDR3 loop: CANTLQGAIGNTIYF. CDR3 coding DNA: TGTGCCAATACACTCCAGGGGGCTATCGGAAACACCATATATTTT. Full variable domain (remainder filled in from reference TRBV2 and TRBJ1-3): EPEVTQTPSHQVTQMGQEVILRCVPISNHLYFYWYRQILGQKVEFLVSFYNNEISEKSEIFDDQFSVERPDGSNFTLKIRSTKLEDSAMYFCANTLQGAIGNTIYFGEGSWLTVV.

This rearrangement joins TRBV28 to TRBJ1-2, with D hard to call. The CDR3 totals 15 residues. V lost 6 bases to trimming and J lost 0 bases, with 14 bases between them. Germline CDR1 MDHEN, CDR2 SYDVKM. The DNA of the CDR3 is TGTGCCAGCAGCCCAGGAGGGTTAGCTAACTATGGCTACACCTTC. It is translated as CASSPGGLANYGYTF.

V usage is TRBV11-2 and J usage is TRBJ2-4; D might be TRBD1 (6 bases). V was shortened by 2 bases and J by 8 bases, with 13 bases between the two germline ends. The germline V gene encodes CDR1 SGHAT and CDR2 FQNNGV. The CDR3 is 14 residues long. CDR3 residues: CASSLRDTTDIQYF. The CDR3 DNA follows: TGTGCCAGCAGCTTACGGGACACCACAGACATTCAGTACTTC.

The chain links TRBV27 to TRBJ2-7; TRBD1 is a possible D gene (5 bases). This CDR3 spans 13 amino acids. The V end was cut by 2 bases, the J end by 3 bases, with 8 bases between. Germline V gene lookup returns CDR1 MNHEY and CDR2 SMNVEV (reference sequence). In DNA, the CDR3 is TGTGCCAGCAGTTTAACAGGACGCTACGAGCAGTACTTC. Residues: CASSLTGRYEQYF.

This clone appeared once. The V call is TRBV11-3, the J call TRBJ2-2; 12 bases line up with TRBD1. Unmatched junction bases numbered 4, after V lost 1 base and J lost 4 bases. Germline V gene sequence: CDR1 SGHNT, CDR2 YENEEA. CDR3 length equals 17 residues. Here the CDR3 DNA reads TGTGCCAGCAGCTTAGGGGACAGGGGGCCGAGCACCGGGGAGCTGTTTTTT. Amino acids: CASSLGDRGPSTGELFF.

The chain joins TRBV5-4 to TRBJ2-3; TRBD1 is a possible D gene (6 bases). The CDR3 is 15 residues long. Germline values: CDR1 SGHNT, CDR2 YYREEE (reference sequence). Between the trimmed V and J ends, which lost 0 bases and 0 bases, there was a span of 8 bases. This CDR3 is CASSLDGGSTDTQYF. The CDR3 region has the DNA TGTGCCAGCAGCTTGGATGGGGGCAGCACAGATACGCAGTATTTT.

The chain uses TRBV12-5 and TRBJ2-7; tentative D call: TRBD2 (5 bases). The CDR3 totals 16 residues. Germline CDR1 reads LGHNT; CDR2 reads FRNRAP. V lost 5 bases and J 1 base, leaving 18 bases between the germline ends. The CDR3 sequence: CASGEGSPCPSYEQYF. CDR3 bases: TGTGCTAGTGGTGAGGGTTCCCCCTGTCCATCCTACGAGCAGTACTTC.

The chain links TRBV16 to TRBJ1-1; 7 bases align to TRBD1. Germline lookup yields CDR1 KGHSY and CDR2 FQNENV. The CDR3 is made up of 14 amino acids. Trimming cost V 4 bases and J 5 bases; bases outside gene matches: 7. CDR3 coding DNA: TGTGCCAGCAGCCCCGGAGGGGGCTCTACTGAAGCTTTCTTT. Translated, it gives CASSPGGGSTEAFF.